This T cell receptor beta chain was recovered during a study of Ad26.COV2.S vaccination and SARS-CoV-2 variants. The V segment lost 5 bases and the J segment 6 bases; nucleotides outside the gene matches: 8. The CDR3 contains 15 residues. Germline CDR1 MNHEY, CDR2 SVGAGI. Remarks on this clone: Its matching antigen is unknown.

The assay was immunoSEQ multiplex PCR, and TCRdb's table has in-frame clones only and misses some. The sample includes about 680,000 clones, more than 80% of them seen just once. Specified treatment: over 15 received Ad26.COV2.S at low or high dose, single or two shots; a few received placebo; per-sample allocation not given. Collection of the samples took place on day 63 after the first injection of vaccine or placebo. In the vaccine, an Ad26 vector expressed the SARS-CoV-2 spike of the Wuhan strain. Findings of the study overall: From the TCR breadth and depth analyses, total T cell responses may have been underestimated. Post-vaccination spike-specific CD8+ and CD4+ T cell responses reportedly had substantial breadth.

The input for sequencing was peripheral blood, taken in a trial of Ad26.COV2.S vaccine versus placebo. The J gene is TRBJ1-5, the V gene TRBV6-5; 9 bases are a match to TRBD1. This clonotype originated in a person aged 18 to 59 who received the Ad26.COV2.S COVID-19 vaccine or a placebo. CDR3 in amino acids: CASSRTGVESQPQHF. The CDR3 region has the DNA TGTGCCAGCAGTAGGACAGGGGTCGAGTCTCAGCCCCAGCATTTT.